The T cell receptor (beta chain) under discussion was sequenced for a study of cytotoxic CD8 clonotypes in ibrutinib-treated CLL. This clone was counted a few times. The target antigen is unknown. Study outcomes and limitations: At the start, clonality exceeded age-matched healthy donors and followed circulating CD8+ T-cell counts.

CDR1 is MNHNS and CDR2 is SASEGT in the germline V gene. The V end was cut by 2 bases, the J end by 6 bases, with 8 bases between. The CDR3 length is 13 residues. Generated by immunoSEQ multiplex PCR, the TCRdb table keeps only in-frame clones and is missing some. The sample gives 65,000 to 85,000 clones, 75% to 95% of which show up once; approximately 3.1% is in the top ten. Genomic DNA in a quantity of about 2 micrograms was derived from cryopreserved PBMCs for TCR beta libraries. The starting material was PBMCs, obtained after 12 months of ibrutinib treatment. The chain employs TRBV6-1 and TRBJ1-5; D might be TRBD1 (5 bases). The receptor comes from a human donor with chronic lymphocytic leukemia. The CDR3 reads CASSERGFQPQHF. In nucleotides, the CDR3 is TGTGCCAGCAGTGAACGGGGCTTTCAGCCCCAGCATTTT.